These T cell receptor beta chains were read from a single sample in a study of early T cells in non-severe SARS-CoV-2 infection. TCRdb reanalysed the 5' RACE reads using MiXCR and keeps one entry per CDR3 protein. The sample shows around 40,000 distinct CDR3 sequences, roughly 10% of them seen only once. Sample: whole blood. These receptors all stem from an adult who was a healthcare worker with PCR-confirmed SARS-CoV-2 infection or an uninfected control (not recorded which). The CDR3 runs from the conserved cysteine through the conserved F or W. D genes are given only for firm matches. Some rows have no size entry. The others give once, few or many, or a class for an expanded clone.

TRBV7-2,few,NA,TRBJ2-7,TGTGCCAGCAGCTTAGCGGGGGCCTCTTTAGAGCAGTACTTC,CASSLAGASLEQYF
TRBV19,few,TRBD2,TRBJ2-1,TGTGCCAGTAGTATATTTGCGGGAGACACCTACAATGAGCAGTTCTTC,CASSIFAGDTYNEQFF
TRBV12-3/TRBV12-4,NA,TRBD2,TRBJ2-1,TGTGCCAGCAGTTCAAGGACTAGCGGGAGCCTCCCTGCTAGCAATGAGCAGTTCTTC,CASSSRTSGSLPASNEQFF
TRBV28,once,NA,TRBJ1-3,TGTGCCAGCAGTCCGCCAACAGGGATCTCTGGAAACACCATATATTTT,CASSPPTGISGNTIYF
TRBV20-1,many,NA,TRBJ2-1,TGCAGTGCTAGAGAGATGAGAGGGAGTGGGAATGAGCAGTTCTTC,CSAREMRGSGNEQFF
TRBV28,NA,NA,TRBJ2-7,TGTGCCACCTTTAGGACAGATACCTACGAGCAGTACTTC,CATFRTDTYEQYF
TRBV7-2,few,NA,TRBJ2-3,TGTGCCAGCAGCTCCTCGGGGCTTCGCACAGATACGCAGTATTTT,CASSSSGLRTDTQYF
TRBV29-1,many,NA,TRBJ2-1,TGCAGCGCCGCTAACAATGAGCAGTTCTTC,CSAANNEQFF
TRBV6-5,few,NA,TRBJ1-2,TGTGCCAGCAGTTACCGGACGGGCTACGGTTTTGGCTACACCTTC,CASSYRTGYGFGYTF
TRBV7-8,few,NA,TRBJ1-4,TGTGCCAGCAGTTTCCAGGGCAGGTCGGGTGAAAAACTGTTTTTT,CASSFQGRSGEKLFF
TRBV20-1,many,TRBD2,TRBJ2-7,TGCAGTGCTAAGCGGGGGACCTCCTACGAGCAGTACTTC,CSAKRGTSYEQYF
TRBV24-1,NA,TRBD1,TRBJ2-7,TGTGCCACCAGTGATCCGGGACAGGCCTACGAGCAGTACTTC,CATSDPGQAYEQYF
TRBV20-1,many,TRBD2,TRBJ2-1,TGCAGTGCTAGCGCTGCTCGCGGGAGGTCCCATGAGCAGTTCTTC,CSASAARGRSHEQFF
TRBV2,NA,NA,TRBJ2-3,TGTGCCAGCAACATATGGGACACCCGCACAGATACGCAGTATTTT,CASNIWDTRTDTQYF
TRBV21-1,many,NA,TRBJ2-1,TGTGCCAGCAGCAAACTCCCTAGCGGAGGGGATTACAATGAGCAGTTCTTC,CASSKLPSGGDYNEQFF
TRBV7-2,few,NA,TRBJ2-1,TGTGCCAGCAGCTTGGGGCGGGACAATGAGCAGTTCTTC,CASSLGRDNEQFF
TRBV12-3/TRBV12-4,few,NA,TRBJ1-6,TGTGCCAGCAGGGGAAGCTCCTATAATTCACCCCTCCACTTT,CASRGSSYNSPLHF
TRBV6-6,many,NA,TRBJ2-1,TGTGCCAGCAGTTACTCGATGGGACCAAAGCGTGCTACCTACAATGAGCAGTTCTTC,CASSYSMGPKRATYNEQFF
TRBV19,many,TRBD2,TRBJ2-2,TGTGCCAGTAGTATCGCCGGGACTAGCGGTACGAACACCGGGGAGCTGTTTTTT,CASSIAGTSGTNTGELFF
TRBV7-3,few,NA,TRBJ1-1,TGTGCCAGCAGTCCTATACCGAACACTGAAGCTTTCTTT,CASSPIPNTEAFF
TRBV20-1,many,TRBD1,TRBJ2-4,TGCAGTGCCCCGACAGGGGGCCGCAGCCAAGAAAAAAACATTCAGTACTTC,CSAPTGGRSQEKNIQYF
TRBV28,many,NA,TRBJ2-7,TGTGCCAGCAGTCCATCCCCCGCTCAGGGGTTCTCCTACGAGCAGTACTTC,CASSPSPAQGFSYEQYF
TRBV5-6,few,TRBD2,TRBJ2-7,TGTGCCAGCAGCGGGCGGACTAGCGGGATCTACGAGCAGTACTTC,CASSGRTSGIYEQYF
TRBV5-1,few,NA,TRBJ1-1,TGCGCCAGCAGCCTGGGACAATGGAACACTGAAGCTTTCTTT,CASSLGQWNTEAFF
TRBV10-3,many,TRBD1,TRBJ1-3,TGTGCCATCAGTTCGGGACAGTCCTTCTCTGGAAACACCATATATTTT,CAISSGQSFSGNTIYF
TRBV28,NA,NA,TRBJ1-1,TGTGCCAGCAGTTTTCCCCCCGGGACTGAAGCTTTCTTT,CASSFPPGTEAFF
TRBV2,NA,TRBD1,TRBJ2-7,TGTGCCAGCAATGTTCAGGGGGTGGACGAGCAGTACTTC,CASNVQGVDEQYF
TRBV4-3,NA,TRBD2,TRBJ2-7,TGCGCCAGCAGCCAAGCTTTATGGACTAGCGCCGAGCAGTACTTC,CASSQALWTSAEQYF
TRBV4-1,many,TRBD1,TRBJ2-6,TGCGCCAGCAGCCAAGTAAGTCGCCGGGACAGTCTTTCATCTGGGGCCAACGTCCTGACTTTC,CASSQVSRRDSLSSGANVLTF
TRBV7-2,NA,NA,TRBJ2-3,TGTGCCAGCAGCTTATTTGACCGAGATACGCAGTATTTT,CASSLFDRDTQYF
TRBV7-7,many,NA,TRBJ2-5,TGTGCCAGCAGCTTCGGAGCCGGGACCCAAGAGACCCAGTACTTC,CASSFGAGTQETQYF
TRBV18,many,TRBD1,TRBJ1-2,TGTGCCAGCTCGCCCCAGGGACAGGGCGCGGATGGCTACACCTTC,CASSPQGQGADGYTF
TRBV28,many,NA,TRBJ2-7,TGTGCCAGCAGTTCCCCGGAAGGGGATCTCTCCTACGAGCAGTACTTC,CASSSPEGDLSYEQYF
TRBV3-1,many,TRBD1,TRBJ1-1,TGTGCCAGCAGCCCGGCGACAGGGATTTGGACTGAAGCTTTCTTT,CASSPATGIWTEAFF
TRBV7-6,many,NA,TRBJ2-2,TGTGCCAGCAGCTTATTGGGGTCGAACACCGGGGAGCTGTTTTTT,CASSLLGSNTGELFF
TRBV7-2,many,NA,TRBJ2-2,TGTGCCAGCAGCCCTTTTGGGTCGAACACCGGGGAGCTGTTTTTT,CASSPFGSNTGELFF
TRBV7-8,many,NA,TRBJ2-1,TGTGCCAGCAGCTTAGGGGGAAGAACGGACAATGAGCAGTTCTTC,CASSLGGRTDNEQFF
TRBV3-1,many,NA,TRBJ2-7,TGTGCCAGCAGTTTAGGCTACGAGCAGTACTTC,CASSLGYEQYF
TRBV10-3,few,TRBD2,TRBJ2-3,TGTGCCATCAGTGACCCCGTTACGAGCGGGAGTTCGGATACGCAGTATTTT,CAISDPVTSGSSDTQYF
TRBV6-5,many,NA,TRBJ1-4,TGTGCCAGCTCGTTGAACCCTCGGGCGGCGTATGAAAAACTGTTTTTT,CASSLNPRAAYEKLFF